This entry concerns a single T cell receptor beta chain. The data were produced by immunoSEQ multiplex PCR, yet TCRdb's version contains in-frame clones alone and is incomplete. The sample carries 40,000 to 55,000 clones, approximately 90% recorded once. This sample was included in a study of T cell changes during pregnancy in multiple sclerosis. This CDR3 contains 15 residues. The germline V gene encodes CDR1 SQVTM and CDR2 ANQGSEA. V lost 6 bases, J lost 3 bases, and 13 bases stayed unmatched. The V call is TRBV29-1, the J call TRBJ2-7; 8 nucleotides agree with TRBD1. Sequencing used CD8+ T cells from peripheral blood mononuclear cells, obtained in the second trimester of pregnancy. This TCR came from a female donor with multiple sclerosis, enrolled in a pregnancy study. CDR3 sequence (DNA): TGCAGCGTGGAATTTGAGGACAGGGAAGACTACGAGCAGTACTTC. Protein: CSVEFEDREDYEQYF.